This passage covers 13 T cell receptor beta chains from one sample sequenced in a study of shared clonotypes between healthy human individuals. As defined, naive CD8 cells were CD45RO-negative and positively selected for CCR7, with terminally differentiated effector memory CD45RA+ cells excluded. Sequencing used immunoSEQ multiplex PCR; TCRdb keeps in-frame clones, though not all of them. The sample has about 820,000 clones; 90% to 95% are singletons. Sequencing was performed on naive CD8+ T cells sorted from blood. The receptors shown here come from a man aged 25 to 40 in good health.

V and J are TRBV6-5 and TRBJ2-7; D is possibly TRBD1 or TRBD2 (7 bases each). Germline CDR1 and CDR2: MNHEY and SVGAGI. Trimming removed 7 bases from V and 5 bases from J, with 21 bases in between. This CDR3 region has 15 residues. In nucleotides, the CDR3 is TGTGCCAGCACCAACAGGGGCGGGGGCCAACACGAGCAGTACTTC. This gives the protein CASTNRGGGQHEQYF.

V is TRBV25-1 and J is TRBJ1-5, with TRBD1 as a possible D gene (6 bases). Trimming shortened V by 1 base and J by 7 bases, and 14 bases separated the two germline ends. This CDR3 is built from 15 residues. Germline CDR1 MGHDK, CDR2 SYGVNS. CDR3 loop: CASSELGGQGQPQHF. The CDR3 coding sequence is TGTGCCAGCAGTGAATTGGGGGGGCAGGGACAGCCCCAGCATTTT. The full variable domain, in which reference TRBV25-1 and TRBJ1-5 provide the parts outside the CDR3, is EADIYQTPRYLVIGTGKKITLECSQTMGHDKMYWYQQDPGMELHLIHYSYGVNSTEKGDLSSESTVSRIRTEHFPLTLESARPSHTSQYLCASSELGGQGQPQHFGDGTRLSIL.

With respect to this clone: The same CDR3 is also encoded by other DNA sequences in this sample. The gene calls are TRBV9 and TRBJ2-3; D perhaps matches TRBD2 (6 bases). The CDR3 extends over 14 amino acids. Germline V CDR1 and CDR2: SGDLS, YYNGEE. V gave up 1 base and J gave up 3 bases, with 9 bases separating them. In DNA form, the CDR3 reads TGTGCCAGCAGCGTATCCGGGAGTACAGATACGCAGTATTTT. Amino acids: CASSVSGSTDTQYF.

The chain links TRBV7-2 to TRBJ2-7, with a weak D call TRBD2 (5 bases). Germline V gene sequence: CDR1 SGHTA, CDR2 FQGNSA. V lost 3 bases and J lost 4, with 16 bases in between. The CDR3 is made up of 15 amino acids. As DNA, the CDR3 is TGTGCCAGCAGCTTTTTCCCGACTATGAGTTACGAGCAGTACTTC. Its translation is CASSFFPTMSYEQYF.

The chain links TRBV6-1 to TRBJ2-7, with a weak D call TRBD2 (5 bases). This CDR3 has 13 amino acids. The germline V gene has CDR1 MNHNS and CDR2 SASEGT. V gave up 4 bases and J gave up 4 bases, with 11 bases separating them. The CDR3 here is CASSVLEPYEQYF. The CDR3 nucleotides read TGTGCCAGCAGTGTACTAGAACCTTACGAGCAGTACTTC.

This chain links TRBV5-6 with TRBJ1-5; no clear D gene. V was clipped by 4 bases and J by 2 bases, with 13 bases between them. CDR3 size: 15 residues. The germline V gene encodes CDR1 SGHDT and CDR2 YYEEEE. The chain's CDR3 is CASSPGWGGNQPQHF. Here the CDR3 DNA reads TGTGCCAGCAGCCCGGGTTGGGGTGGCAATCAGCCCCAGCATTTT.

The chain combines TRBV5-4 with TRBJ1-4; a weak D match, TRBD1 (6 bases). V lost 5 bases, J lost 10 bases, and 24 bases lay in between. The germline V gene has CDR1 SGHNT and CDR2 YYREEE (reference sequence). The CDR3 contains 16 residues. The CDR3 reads CASSSGTTTGMGKLFF. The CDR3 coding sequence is TGTGCCAGCAGTTCCGGGACAACAACGGGAATGGGAAAACTGTTTTTT.

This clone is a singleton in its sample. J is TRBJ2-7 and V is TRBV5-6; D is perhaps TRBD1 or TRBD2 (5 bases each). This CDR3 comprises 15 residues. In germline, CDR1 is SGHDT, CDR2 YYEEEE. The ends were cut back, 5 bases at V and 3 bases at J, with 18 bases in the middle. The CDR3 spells CASRGPGTPVYEQYF. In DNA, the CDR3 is TGTGCCAGCAGGGGCCCCGGGACGCCGGTCTACGAGCAGTACTTC.

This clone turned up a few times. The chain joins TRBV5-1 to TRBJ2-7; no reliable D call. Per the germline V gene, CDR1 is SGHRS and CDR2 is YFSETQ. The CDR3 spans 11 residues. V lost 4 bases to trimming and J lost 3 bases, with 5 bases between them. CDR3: CASSVGYEQYF. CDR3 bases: TGCGCCAGCAGCGTCGGCTACGAGCAGTACTTC.

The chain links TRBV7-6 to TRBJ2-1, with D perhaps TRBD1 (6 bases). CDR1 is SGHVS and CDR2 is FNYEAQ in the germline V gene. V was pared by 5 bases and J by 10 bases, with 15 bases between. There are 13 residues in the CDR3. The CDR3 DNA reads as TGTGCCAGCAGCCCCCCGATTGGGGGCGAGCAGTTCTTC. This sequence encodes CASSPPIGGEQFF. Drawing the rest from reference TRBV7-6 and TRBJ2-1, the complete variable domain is GAGVSQSPRYKVTKRGQDVALRCDPISGHVSLYWYRQALGQGPEFLTYFNYEAQQDKSGLPNDRFSAERPEGSISTLTIQRTEQRDSAMYRCASSPPIGGEQFFGPGTRLTVL.

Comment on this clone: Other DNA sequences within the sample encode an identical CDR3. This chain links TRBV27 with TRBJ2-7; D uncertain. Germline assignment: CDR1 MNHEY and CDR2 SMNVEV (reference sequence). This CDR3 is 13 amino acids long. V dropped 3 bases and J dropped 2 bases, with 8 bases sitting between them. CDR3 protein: CASSFTGTYEQYF. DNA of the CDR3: TGTGCCAGCAGTTTCACCGGAACCTACGAGCAGTACTTC.

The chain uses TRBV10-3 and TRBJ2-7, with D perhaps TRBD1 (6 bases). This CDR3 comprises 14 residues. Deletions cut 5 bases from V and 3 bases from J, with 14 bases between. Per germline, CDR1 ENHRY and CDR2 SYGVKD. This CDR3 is CAISFSDRDYEQYF. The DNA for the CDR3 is TGTGCCATCAGTTTCTCGGACAGAGACTACGAGCAGTACTTC.

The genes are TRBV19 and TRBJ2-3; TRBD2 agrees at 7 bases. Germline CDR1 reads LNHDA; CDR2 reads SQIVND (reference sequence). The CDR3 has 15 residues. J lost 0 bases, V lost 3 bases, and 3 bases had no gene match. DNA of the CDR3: TGTGCCAGTAGTATTAGGGACTATAGCACAGATACGCAGTATTTT. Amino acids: CASSIRDYSTDTQYF.